The 4 T cell receptor beta chains below all came from one sample that was sequenced in a study of shared clonotypes between healthy human individuals. Sequenced by immunoSEQ multiplex PCR; TCRdb stores in-frame clones only, minus some. The table shows a few million clones, with approximately 94% occurring only once. The sequencing input was naive CD4+ T cells sorted from blood. The subset is: CD45RA+ positively selected. The source is a man aged 18 to 35 in good health.

V is TRBV11-2 and J is TRBJ2-5; D not resolved. The CDR3 totals 11 residues. Trimming stripped 5 bases from V and 9 bases from J, with 10 bases between. The germline V gene encodes CDR1 SGHAT and CDR2 FQNNGV. As DNA, the CDR3 is TGTGCCAGCAGCCCATATGGTCCCCAGTACTTC. Protein sequence: CASSPYGPQYF.

The chain couples TRBV9 to TRBJ2-3, with 10 bases aligning to TRBD2. Germline CDR1 reads SGDLS; CDR2 reads YYNGEE. The trim removed 0 bases at V and 3 bases at J, leaving 4 bases unmatched. CDR3 size: 16 residues. CDR3 bases: TGTGCCAGCAGCGTAGAGCGGGAGGGCGGGACAGATACGCAGTATTTT. Translated, it gives CASSVEREGGTDTQYF.

The J gene is TRBJ2-7, the V gene TRBV6-5, with unresolved D. The CDR3 totals 13 residues. Germline values: CDR1 MNHEY, CDR2 SVGAGI. The V end was cut by 6 bases, the J end by 2 bases, with 11 bases between. The CDR3 protein is CASSREATYEQYF. CDR3 nucleotide sequence: TGTGCCAGCAGCCGCGAGGCGACCTACGAGCAGTACTTC.

The chain employs TRBV2 and TRBJ2-7; D is perhaps TRBD1 (7 bases). Germline CDR1 reads SNHLY; CDR2 reads FYNNEI. V lost 4 bases and J lost 2, with 12 bases in between. The CDR3 extends over 14 amino acids. In nucleotides, the CDR3 is TGTGCCAGCAGTGGTGTCAGGGGGGCCTACGAGCAGTACTTC. It translates to CASSGVRGAYEQYF.